Each of the 21 T cell receptor beta chains below was sequenced from the same sample in a study of cytomegalovirus exposure and HLA in healthy donors. PCR used 60 Vbeta primers and 13 Jbeta primers. TCRdb's copy holds only in-frame clones and misses some; the assay was immunoSEQ multiplex PCR. The sample holds tens of thousands of clones, about two thirds seen once. Sequencing was done on a sample of PBMCs. The receptor source for this set is a woman in her 40s in good health and CMV-seropositive.

The V and J genes are TRBV5-4 and TRBJ2-3; 8 bases fit TRBD1. This CDR3 comprises 18 residues. Germline V lookup: CDR1 SGHNT, CDR2 YYREEE (reference sequence). J gave up 2 bases and V 2 bases, and 13 bases lay outside the gene matches. The CDR3 protein is CASSLDVPGQAITDTQYF. The CDR3 nucleotides are TGTGCCAGCAGCTTAGACGTACCGGGACAGGCGATCACAGATACGCAGTATTTT.

The chain uses TRBV6-5 and TRBJ1-4; D gene ambiguous. Germline V gene sequence: CDR1 MNHEY, CDR2 SVGAGI. CDR3 length equals 15 residues. V was cut by 0 bases and J by 0 bases, with 5 bases left in between. The CDR3 DNA sequence: TGTGCCAGCAGTTACTCTAGTGCAACTAATGAAAAACTGTTTTTT. It codes for CASSYSSATNEKLFF.

The rearrangement links TRBV4-2 to TRBJ2-3; possibly TRBD2 for D (6 bases). The CDR3 is made up of 15 amino acids. The germline V and J ends were trimmed by 1 base and 6 bases, with 14 bases remaining between them. The V gene's germline CDR1 is LGHNA and CDR2 YNFKEQ. The CDR3 DNA is TGTGCCAGCAGCCAAGCCCCGACTAGTTACGATACGCAGTATTTT. It is translated as CASSQAPTSYDTQYF.

The chain has TRBV5-1 and TRBJ2-3; TRBD2 matches at 7 bases. Unmatched junction bases numbered 9, after V lost 5 bases and J lost 0 bases. CDR1 and CDR2 from the germline V gene are SGHRS and YFSETQ. The CDR3 length is 16 residues. The CDR3: CASRNLAVSSTDTQYF. Here the CDR3 DNA reads TGCGCCAGCAGGAACCTAGCGGTCTCTAGCACAGATACGCAGTATTTT.

This clone was recorded a few times. The chain combines TRBV6-5 with TRBJ1-2; D call uncertain. Looked up from germline, CDR1 is MNHEY and CDR2 is SVGAGI. The CDR3 is 14 amino acids. V was cut by 2 bases and J by 4 bases, with 11 bases left in between. The CDR3 reads CASSYGGVPYGYTF. Written as DNA, the CDR3 is TGTGCCAGCAGTTACGGCGGCGTGCCCTATGGCTACACCTTC.

V usage is TRBV7-3 and J usage is TRBJ2-1, with 13 bases that match TRBD2. This CDR3 is 15 amino acids long. Germline V gives CDR1 SGHTA, CDR2 FQGTGA. V shed 3 bases, J shed 8 bases, and the junction held 4 bases outside the gene matches. The CDR3 protein is CASSLGLAGWDEQFF. The DNA of the CDR3 is TGTGCCAGCAGCTTGGGACTAGCGGGGTGGGATGAGCAGTTCTTC. The variable domain in full, with the rest retrieved from reference TRBV7-3 and TRBJ2-1, is GAGVSQTPSNKVTEKGKYVELRCDPISGHTALYWYRQSLGQGPEFLIYFQGTGAADDSGLPNDRFFAVRPEGSVSTLKIQRTERGDSAVYLCASSLGLAGWDEQFFGPGTRLTVL.

The chain is built from TRBV6-4 and TRBJ2-3; possibly TRBD2 for D (5 bases). This CDR3 has 15 residues. The ends were cut back, 0 bases at V and 2 bases at J, with 9 bases in the middle. The germline V gene encodes CDR1 MRHNA and CDR2 SNTAGT. In DNA form, the CDR3 reads TGTGCCAGCAGTGACTCGGGGAGCTACACAGATACGCAGTATTTT. Protein product: CASSDSGSYTDTQYF.

This clone was detected only a few times. This chain connects TRBV7-8 to TRBJ2-3; 8 positions match TRBD2. Germline CDR1 reads SGHVS; CDR2 reads FQNEAQ. J lost 7 bases, V lost 0 bases, and 12 bases had no gene match. CDR3 length equals 17 residues. CDR3 in DNA: TGTGCCAGCAGCTTAGCGCTTAGGCGGGGGGAGGACAATACGCAGTATTTT. It yields the protein CASSLALRRGEDNTQYF.

The chain links TRBV7-9 to TRBJ1-1; perhaps TRBD1 as D (6 bases). V shed 5 bases and J shed 0 bases, with 13 bases lying between them. Germline V lookup: CDR1 SEHNR, CDR2 FQNEAQ (reference sequence). The CDR3 is 15 amino acids. CDR3 in DNA: TGTGCCAGCAGCGCGAGGGGGGGCCTGAACACTGAAGCTTTCTTT. This codes for CASSARGGLNTEAFF.

This clone appeared once. This chain uses TRBV5-4 with TRBJ2-5, with 10 bases lining up with TRBD1. Germline CDR1 is SGHNT and CDR2 is YYREEE (reference sequence). V lost 4 bases and J lost 5; bases outside the gene matches: 8. This CDR3 is 15 amino acids long. The CDR3 protein is CASSTETGGWETQYF. DNA for the CDR3: TGTGCCAGCAGCACCGAGACAGGGGGCTGGGAGACCCAGTACTTC.

This clone was detected only once. The CDR3 nucleotides are TGCGCCAGCAGCTTCCGTAGCGGCAATGAGCAGTTCTTC. Protein: CASSFRSGNEQFF. The chain uses TRBV5-1 and TRBJ2-1; D perhaps matches TRBD2 (6 bases). This CDR3 has 13 residues. Trimming cost V 2 bases and J 6 bases, with 9 bases left between them. Germline V gene sequence: CDR1 SGHRS, CDR2 YFSETQ.

This clone was seen a single time. CDR3: CASSPHYGGGANEQFF. CDR3 nucleotides: TGTGCCAGCAGCCCCCACTACGGGGGGGGTGCCAATGAGCAGTTCTTC. The V and J genes are TRBV7-2 and TRBJ2-1; 8 positions match TRBD2. CDR3 length: 16 amino acids. CDR1 is SGHTA and CDR2 is FQGNSA in the germline V gene. V dropped 5 bases and J dropped 6; count of bases not matched to a gene: 12.

The rearrangement uses TRBV9 and TRBJ1-2; a possible D gene is TRBD1 (6 bases). The germline V gene encodes CDR1 SGDLS and CDR2 YYNGEE. The CDR3 is made up of 14 amino acids. Deletions cut 3 bases from V and 8 bases from J, with 17 bases between. The CDR3 nucleotides are TGTGCCAGCAGCGGACAGGAAGGATATGGGGGCTACACCTTC. This translates into CASSGQEGYGGYTF. Variable domain in full (rest from reference TRBV9 and TRBJ1-2): DSGVTQTPKHLITATGQRVTLRCSPRSGDLSVYWYQQSLDQGLQFLIQYYNGEERAKGNILERFSAQQFPDLHSELNLSSLELGDSALYFCASSGQEGYGGYTFGSGTRLTVV.

This CDR3 is CASSVRDRVAPFF. The CDR3 DNA reads TGTGCCAGCAGTGTCCGGGACAGGGTGGCCCCTTTTTTT. V usage is TRBV6-1 and J usage is TRBJ1-4; 9 nucleotides agree with TRBD1. Germline V gene lookup returns CDR1 MNHNS and CDR2 SASEGT. Trimming took 4 bases from V and 17 from J; bases not matched to a gene: 11. This CDR3 spans 13 amino acids.

This clone was found once. V gene TRBV4-2 combines with J gene TRBJ2-7; 8 nucleotides align to TRBD2. This CDR3 contains 15 residues. After removal of 0 bases from V and 9 bases from J, the junction contained 10 bases not matched to a gene. CDR1 and CDR2 from the germline V gene are LGHNA and YNFKEQ. CDR3 in DNA: TGTGCCAGCAGCCAAGATTGGAGCGGGGGTATCGGGCAGTACTTC. It is translated as CASSQDWSGGIGQYF.

V gene TRBV19 combines with J gene TRBJ1-2; TRBD1 aligns across 9 bases. The germline V gene has CDR1 LNHDA and CDR2 SQIVND (reference sequence). Trimming at V came to 4 bases and at J to 7 bases, leaving 10 bases not matched to a gene. The CDR3 length is 15 residues. This chain's CDR3 is CASSNLQGQGPGYTF. Here the CDR3 DNA reads TGTGCCAGTAGTAACCTCCAGGGACAGGGTCCTGGCTACACCTTC.

This chain links TRBV15 with TRBJ2-3, with TRBD2 matching over 10 bases. The V gene's germline CDR1 is LNHNV and CDR2 YYDKDF (reference sequence). The trim removed 11 bases at V and 1 base at J, leaving 9 bases unmatched. The CDR3 totals 15 residues. This chain's CDR3 is CAAQAGGPGTDTQYF. The CDR3 nucleotides are TGTGCCGCACAAGCGGGGGGGCCCGGCACAGATACGCAGTATTTT. Based on the CDR3 plus reference TRBV15 and TRBJ2-3, the full variable domain is DAMVIQNPRYQVTQFGKPVTLSCSQTLNHNVMYWYQQKSSQAPKLLFHYYDKDFNNEADTPDNFQSRRPNTSFCFLDIRSPGLGDTAMYLCAAQAGGPGTDTQYFGPGTRLTVL.

The genes are TRBV11-3 and TRBJ1-1; D unresolved. Trimming took off 5 bases at V and 6 bases at J, with 10 bases between the two ends. Germline loops: CDR1 SGHNT, CDR2 YENEEA. CDR3 size: 12 residues. CDR3 amino acids: CASSRTRSEAFF. The CDR3 region has the DNA TGTGCCAGCAGCCGAACCAGATCTGAAGCTTTCTTT. The full variable domain, completed using reference TRBV11-3 and TRBJ1-1, is EAGVVQSPRYKIIEKKQPVAFWCNPISGHNTLYWYLQNLGQGPELLIRYENEEAVDDSQLPKDRFSAERLKGVDSTLKIQPAELGDSAVYLCASSRTRSEAFFGQGTRLTVV.

The rearrangement joins TRBV4-2 to TRBJ2-7; tentatively, D is TRBD2 (7 bases). V was cut by 2 bases and J by 6 bases, with 20 bases left in between. The CDR3 contains 16 residues. Germline-derived CDR1 and CDR2 are LGHNA and YNFKEQ. CDR3 in DNA: TGTGCCAGCAGCCAAAGGAGTCTGGGGGGGGGCGTCGAGCAGTACTTC. It is translated as CASSQRSLGGGVEQYF.

This chain uses TRBV11-3 with TRBJ1-1; 7 nucleotides match TRBD1. After removal of 5 bases from V and 1 base from J, the junction contained 1 base not matched to a gene. Germline-derived CDR1 and CDR2 are SGHNT and YENEEA. The CDR3 sequence is 13 residues long. CDR3 residues: CASSGQENTEAFF. In nucleotides, the CDR3 is TGTGCCAGCAGCGGACAGGAGAACACTGAAGCTTTCTTT.

Notes on this clone: One end of the junction does not line up with germline, which may come from a read error. The chain recombines TRBV10-2 with TRBJ2-4; 7 bases fit TRBD1. Per germline, CDR1 WSHSY and CDR2 SAAADI. CDR3 length: 12 residues. CDR3 bases: TGCGCCAGCAGTGAGGGTGACAGGGCGGTCACCTTC. It translates to CASSEGDRAVTF.